Below are 25 T cell receptor beta chains sequenced from a single sample in a study of shared clonotypes between healthy human individuals. Naive CD8 cells comprised CD45RO-negative, CCR7-positively selected cells, excluding terminally differentiated effector memory CD45RA+ cells. Repertoires were generated with immunoSEQ multiplex PCR, while TCRdb's copy carries only in-frame clones and drops some. The sample consists of roughly 2 million clones, about 95% of them appearing once. Source material: naive CD8+ T cells sorted from blood. Receptors originate from a man younger than 35 in good health.

This chain joins TRBV6-5 and TRBJ1-1, with 8 positions matching TRBD1. Trimming took 8 bases from V and 1 from J; bases not matched to a gene: 9. Germline V CDR1 and CDR2: MNHEY, SVGAGI. The CDR3 totals 15 residues. CDR3 nucleotide sequence: TGTGCCAGCCTAGAGAGAGGACAGGGGAACACTGAAGCTTTCTTT. Its translation: CASLERGQGNTEAFF.

This chain joins TRBV4-1 and TRBJ2-7; possible D gene TRBD2, 5 bases. V was cut by 0 bases and J by 3 bases, with 21 bases left in between. This CDR3 is 18 amino acids long. CDR1 and CDR2 (germline): MGHRA, YSYEKL. CDR3 amino acids: CASSQDRGWGDFSYEQYF. The CDR3 region has the DNA TGCGCCAGCAGCCAAGATCGGGGTTGGGGTGATTTTAGCTACGAGCAGTACTTC.

The chain has TRBV15 and TRBJ1-2, with 11 bases matching TRBD1. The V gene end was trimmed by 0 bases and the J gene end by 5 bases; junction bases not matched to a gene: 8. The length of the CDR3 is 17 residues. The germline gives CDR1 LNHNV, CDR2 YYDKDF (reference sequence). The CDR3 loop reads CATSRDQMGQGGYGYTF. In nucleotides, the CDR3 is TGTGCCACCAGCAGAGATCAGATGGGACAGGGGGGATATGGCTACACCTTC.

The V call is TRBV10-2, the J call TRBJ1-6; D gene ambiguous. Per germline, CDR1 WSHSY and CDR2 SAAADI. The CDR3 sequence is 14 residues long. Trimming took off 0 bases at V and 6 bases at J, with 6 bases between the two ends. The CDR3 protein is CASSESGPNSPLHF. The CDR3 DNA follows: TGCGCCAGCAGTGAGTCAGGACCTAATTCACCCCTCCACTTT.

The DNA of the CDR3 is TGTGCCACTGGGGAGGACACCGGGGAGCTGTTTTTT. Its translation is CATGEDTGELFF. V gene TRBV6-5 combines with J gene TRBJ2-2, with a possible D match to TRBD2 (6 bases). V was pared by 10 bases and J by 3 bases, with 9 bases between. The CDR3 loop spans 12 amino acids. From germline, CDR1 is MNHEY and CDR2 SVGAGI.

The rearrangement uses TRBV28 and TRBJ2-7; D is possibly TRBD1 (5 bases). Between the trimmed V and J ends, which lost 3 bases and 2 bases, there was a span of 17 bases. This CDR3 has 16 residues. Germline V lookup: CDR1 MDHEN, CDR2 SYDVKM. CDR3 sequence: CASSLSDDSRTYEQYF. DNA for the CDR3: TGTGCCAGCAGTTTGAGTGACGACAGTCGAACCTACGAGCAGTACTTC.

Comment on this clone: Different DNA sequences within this sample yield the same CDR3. The chain joins TRBV6-1 to TRBJ2-7; D unresolved. The germline CDR1 and CDR2 sequences are MNHNS and SASEGT. V was pared by 0 bases and J by 3 bases, with 6 bases between. The CDR3 totals 13 residues. CDR3 coding DNA: TGTGCCAGCAGTGAAGCGCTCCTCTACGAGCAGTACTTC. This codes for CASSEALLYEQYF.

This chain joins TRBV5-4 and TRBJ1-1; 9 bases are a match to TRBD1. Germline trimming cut 4 bases from V and 3 bases from J; bases unmatched to any gene: 7. This CDR3 is built from 15 residues. Per germline, CDR1 SGHNT and CDR2 YYREEE (reference sequence). In nucleotides, the CDR3 is TGTGCCAGCAGCGTATACAGGGGGCTTGACACTGAAGCTTTCTTT. This sequence encodes CASSVYRGLDTEAFF.

The V and J genes are TRBV20-1 and TRBJ2-3; a weak D match, TRBD2 (5 bases). This CDR3 contains 11 residues. Germline V lookup: CDR1 DFQATT, CDR2 SNEGSKA (reference sequence). V was trimmed by 6 bases and J by 6 bases, leaving 10 bases between them. This chain's CDR3 is CSARTVDTQYF. DNA for the CDR3: TGCAGTGCCCGGACTGTGGATACGCAGTATTTT.

The chain joins TRBV7-2 to TRBJ1-5; TRBD1 aligns across 7 bases. The CDR3 is 17 residues long. V lost 5 bases and J lost 3; bases outside the gene matches: 13. CDR1 is SGHTA and CDR2 is FQGNSA in the germline V gene. The CDR3 region is CASSLVMTGPFNQPQHF. DNA of the CDR3: TGTGCCAGCAGCCTAGTAATGACAGGGCCCTTCAATCAGCCCCAGCATTTT.

The rearrangement joins TRBV29-1 to TRBJ2-6, with D unclear. Germline V lookup: CDR1 SQVTM, CDR2 ANQGSEA. V gave up 6 bases and J gave up 1 base, with 7 bases separating them. The CDR3 runs to 13 residues. DNA of the CDR3: TGCAGCGTCTGGCAGTCTGGGGCCAACGTCCTGACTTTC. Its protein product is CSVWQSGANVLTF.

The V gene is TRBV9, the J gene TRBJ2-1; a possible D gene is TRBD1 (5 bases). Germline-derived CDR1 and CDR2 are SGDLS and YYNGEE. CDR3 size: 14 residues. V gave up 0 bases and J gave up 8 bases, with 12 bases separating them. The DNA of the CDR3 is TGTGCCAGCAGCGTAGACAGGATTGAGGATGAGCAGTTCTTC. Translating gives CASSVDRIEDEQFF.

The CDR3 is CAARDFSSYNSPLHF. The CDR3, as DNA: TGTGCCGCCCGGGACTTTAGCTCCTATAATTCACCCCTCCACTTT. The chain links TRBV19 to TRBJ1-6; D possibly corresponds to TRBD1 (5 bases). The CDR3 covers 15 residues. CDR1 and CDR2 (germline): LNHDA, SQIVND (reference sequence). Trimming removed 11 bases at V and 0 bases at J, with 14 bases between.

The V gene is TRBV14, the J gene TRBJ1-2; 9 bases fit TRBD1. The CDR3 totals 15 residues. Germline CDR1 SGHDN, CDR2 FVKESK. J lost 13 bases, V lost 1 base, and 13 bases had no gene match. This chain's CDR3 is CASSQAPPTGTGCTF. The CDR3 DNA follows: TGTGCCAGCAGCCAAGCTCCACCAACCGGGACAGGGTGCACCTTC.

The chain couples TRBV6-5 to TRBJ1-5; D unresolved. Per the germline V gene, CDR1 is MNHEY and CDR2 is SVGAGI. The CDR3 is 13 amino acids. The ends were cut back, 1 base at V and 7 bases at J, with 8 bases in the middle. CDR3 bases: TGTGCCAGCAGTTACTTCGGTAACCAGCCCCAGCATTTT. This encodes CASSYFGNQPQHF.

The V gene is TRBV16, the J gene TRBJ1-4, with a tentative D call TRBD1 (5 bases). The germline V gene encodes CDR1 KGHSY and CDR2 FQNENV. V lost 4 bases and J lost 7, with 7 bases in between. This CDR3 region has 12 residues. This CDR3 reads CASSPDSEKLFF. For the CDR3, the DNA is TGTGCCAGCAGCCCCGACAGTGAAAAACTGTTTTTT.

The rearrangement uses TRBV4-1 and TRBJ1-6; a possible D gene is TRBD1 (5 bases). Germline V gene lookup returns CDR1 MGHRA and CDR2 YSYEKL. Trimming removed 0 bases at V and 7 bases at J, with 16 bases between. The CDR3 is 17 amino acids. The CDR3 bases are TGCGCCAGCAGCCAAGACCCCCCGGGACGTAAGAATTCACCCCTCCACTTT. Translation gives CASSQDPPGRKNSPLHF.

The CDR3 region is CASRPGTSDEETQYF. In nucleotides, the CDR3 is TGCGCCAGCCGACCCGGGACTAGCGATGAAGAGACCCAGTACTTC. The chain carries TRBV10-1 and TRBJ2-5; 10 bases agree with TRBD2. The CDR3 is 15 amino acids. Trimming at V came to 8 bases and at J to 3 bases, leaving 9 bases not matched to a gene. The germline V gene encodes CDR1 WNHNN and CDR2 SYGVQD (reference sequence).

To note about this clone: Other nucleotide sequences in the sample specify the same CDR3. CDR3: CASSLAGAGYEQYF. The DNA of the CDR3 is TGTGCCAGCAGCTTAGCGGGGGCTGGGTACGAGCAGTACTTC. V and J are TRBV11-2 and TRBJ2-7, with D tentatively TRBD1 or TRBD2 (6 bases each). Germline CDR1 reads SGHAT; CDR2 reads FQNNGV. This CDR3 region has 14 residues. Trimming stripped 1 base from V and 4 bases from J, with 11 bases between.

The rearrangement links TRBV9 to TRBJ2-7; 9 bases agree with TRBD2. Losses at the gene ends were 3 bases for V and 6 bases for J; bases not matched to a gene: 10. The CDR3 is 15 amino acids. Looked up from germline, CDR1 is SGDLS and CDR2 is YYNGEE. The CDR3: CASSEIAGAESEQYF. DNA for the CDR3: TGTGCCAGCAGCGAAATAGCGGGAGCGGAGTCCGAGCAGTACTTC.

The V and J genes are TRBV4-3 and TRBJ1-2, with 11 bases that match TRBD1. Trimming cost V 2 bases and J 8 bases; bases outside gene matches: 7. Germline assignment: CDR1 LGHNA and CDR2 YSLEER. The CDR3 length is 15 residues. CDR3 DNA sequence: TGCGCCAGCAGCCAAACCCGGACAGGGGGCGTAGGCTACACCTTC. It specifies CASSQTRTGGVGYTF.

The gene calls are TRBV29-1 and TRBJ1-1; 9 nucleotides agree with TRBD1. CDR3 length: 14 residues. Looked up from germline, CDR1 is SQVTM and CDR2 is ANQGSEA. Germline trimming cut 3 bases from V and 5 bases from J; bases unmatched to any gene: 7. The CDR3 is CSVDSTDRGTEAFF. The CDR3 region has the DNA TGCAGCGTTGATAGTACGGACAGGGGTACTGAAGCTTTCTTT.

CDR3 protein: CASIGDSFETQYF. The DNA of the CDR3 is TGTGCCAGCATAGGGGACAGTTTTGAGACCCAGTACTTC. This chain joins TRBV6-5 and TRBJ2-5; 7 nucleotides agree with TRBD1. The germline V gene has CDR1 MNHEY and CDR2 SVGAGI. J lost 5 bases, V lost 7 bases, and 7 bases had no gene match. The CDR3 covers 13 residues.

The rearrangement joins TRBV5-8 to TRBJ2-3, with D perhaps TRBD2 (6 bases). This CDR3 region has 19 residues. V was trimmed by 0 bases and J by 0 bases, leaving 20 bases between them. CDR1 and CDR2 (germline): SGHTS, YDEGEE. The CDR3: CASSLAFFWEARSTDTQYF. CDR3 DNA: TGTGCCAGCAGCTTGGCCTTTTTTTGGGAGGCTCGAAGCACAGATACGCAGTATTTT.

V is TRBV11-2 and J is TRBJ1-1; D not certain. V lost 0 bases and J 2 bases, leaving 16 bases between the germline ends. Germline CDR1 reads SGHAT; CDR2 reads FQNNGV. CDR3 length: 17 residues. The CDR3 DNA reads TGTGCCAGCAGCTTAGATTTTTGGGTGGGTGAAAACACTGAAGCTTTCTTT. Translated: CASSLDFWVGENTEAFF.